The entry below describes one T cell receptor beta chain. The CDR3 has 14 residues. V was trimmed by 2 bases and J by 6 bases, leaving 12 bases between them. Germline V gives CDR1 KGHSH, CDR2 LQKENI. This record belongs to a study of blood T cell repertoires in COVID-19. Data came from immunoSEQ multiplex PCR; TCRdb stores just in-frame clones and leaves some out. The sample yields 80,000 or so clones, over 80% seen once. This sequence originates from a human donor in a cohort sampled during active COVID-19. The specimen sequenced was peripheral blood. The rearrangement links TRBV18 to TRBJ2-3; tentative D call: TRBD2 (5 bases). DNA of the CDR3: TGTGCCAGCTCACCAAGAGGGAATACTGATACGCAGTATTTT. Protein sequence: CASSPRGNTDTQYF.